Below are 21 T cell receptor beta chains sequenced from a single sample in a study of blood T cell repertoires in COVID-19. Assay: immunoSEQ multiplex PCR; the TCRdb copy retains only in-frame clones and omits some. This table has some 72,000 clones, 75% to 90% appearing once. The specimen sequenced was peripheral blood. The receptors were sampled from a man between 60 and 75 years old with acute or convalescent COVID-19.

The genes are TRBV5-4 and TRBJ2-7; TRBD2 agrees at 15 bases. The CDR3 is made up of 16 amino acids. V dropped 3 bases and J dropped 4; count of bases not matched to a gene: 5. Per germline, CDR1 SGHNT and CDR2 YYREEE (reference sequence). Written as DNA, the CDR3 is TGTGCCAGCAGCTCCGGACTAGCGGGGGGGCCTTACGAGCAGTACTTC. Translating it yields CASSSGLAGGPYEQYF.

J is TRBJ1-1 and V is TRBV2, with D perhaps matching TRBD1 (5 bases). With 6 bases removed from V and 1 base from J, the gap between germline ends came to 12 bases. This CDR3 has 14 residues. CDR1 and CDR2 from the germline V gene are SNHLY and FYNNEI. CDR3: CASREGRQNTEAFF. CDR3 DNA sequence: TGTGCCAGCAGGGAGGGACGGCAGAACACTGAAGCTTTCTTT.

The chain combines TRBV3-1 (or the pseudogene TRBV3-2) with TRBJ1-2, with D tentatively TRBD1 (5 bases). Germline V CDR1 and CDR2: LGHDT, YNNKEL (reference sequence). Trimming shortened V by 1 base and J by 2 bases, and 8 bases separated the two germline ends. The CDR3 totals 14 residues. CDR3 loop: CASSQGTLNYGYTF. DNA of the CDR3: TGTGCCAGCAGCCAAGGGACACTAAACTATGGCTACACCTTC.

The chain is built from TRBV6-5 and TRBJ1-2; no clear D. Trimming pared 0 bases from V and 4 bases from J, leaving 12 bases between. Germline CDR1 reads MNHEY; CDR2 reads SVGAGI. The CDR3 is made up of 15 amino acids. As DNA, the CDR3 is TGTGCCAGCAGTTACTCGGAAGTAGGAGGCTATGGCTACACCTTC. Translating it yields CASSYSEVGGYGYTF.

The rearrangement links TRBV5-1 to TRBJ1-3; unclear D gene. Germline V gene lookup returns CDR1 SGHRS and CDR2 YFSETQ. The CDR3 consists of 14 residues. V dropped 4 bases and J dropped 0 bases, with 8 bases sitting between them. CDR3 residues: CASSLGDSGNTIYF. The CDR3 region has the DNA TGCGCCAGCAGCCTCGGGGACTCTGGAAACACCATATATTTT.

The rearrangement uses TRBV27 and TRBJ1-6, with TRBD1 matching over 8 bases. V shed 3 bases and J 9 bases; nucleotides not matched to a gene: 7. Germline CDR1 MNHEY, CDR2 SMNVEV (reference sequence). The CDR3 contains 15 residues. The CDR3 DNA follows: TGTGCCAGCAGTTTGAATGGACAGGGACGTTCACCCCTCCACTTT. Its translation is CASSLNGQGRSPLHF.

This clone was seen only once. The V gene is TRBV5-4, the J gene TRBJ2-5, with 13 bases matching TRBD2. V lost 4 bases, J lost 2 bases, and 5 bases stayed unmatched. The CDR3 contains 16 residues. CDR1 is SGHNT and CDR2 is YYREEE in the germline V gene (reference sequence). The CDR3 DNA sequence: TGTGCCAGCAGCCAGCCGGGACTAGCGGGGCAAGAGACCCAGTACTTC. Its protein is CASSQPGLAGQETQYF. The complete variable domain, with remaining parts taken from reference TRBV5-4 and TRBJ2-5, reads ETGVTQSPTHLIKTRGQQVTLRCSSQSGHNTVSWYQQALGQGPQFIFQYYREEENGRGNFPPRFSGLQFPNYSSELNVNALELDDSALYLCASSQPGLAGQETQYFGPGTRLLVL.

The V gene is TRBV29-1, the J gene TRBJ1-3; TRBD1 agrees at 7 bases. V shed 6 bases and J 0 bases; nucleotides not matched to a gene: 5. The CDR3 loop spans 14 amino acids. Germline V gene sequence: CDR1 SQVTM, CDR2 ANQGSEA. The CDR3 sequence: CSVQGQRSGNTIYF. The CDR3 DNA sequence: TGCAGCGTCCAGGGACAGCGCTCTGGAAACACCATATATTTT.

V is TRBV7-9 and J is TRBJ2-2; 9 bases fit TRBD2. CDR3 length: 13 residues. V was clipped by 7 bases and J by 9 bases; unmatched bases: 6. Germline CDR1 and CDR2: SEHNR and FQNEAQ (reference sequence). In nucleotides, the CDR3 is TGTGCCAGCAAGGGACTAGCTTCCCGGGAGCTGTTTTTT. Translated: CASKGLASRELFF.

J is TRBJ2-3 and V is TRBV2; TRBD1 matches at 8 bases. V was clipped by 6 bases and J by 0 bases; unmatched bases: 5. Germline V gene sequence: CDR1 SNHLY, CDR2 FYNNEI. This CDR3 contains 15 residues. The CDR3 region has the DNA TGTGCCAGCAGCCTCGACAGGGGAAGCACAGATACGCAGTATTTT. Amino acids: CASSLDRGSTDTQYF.

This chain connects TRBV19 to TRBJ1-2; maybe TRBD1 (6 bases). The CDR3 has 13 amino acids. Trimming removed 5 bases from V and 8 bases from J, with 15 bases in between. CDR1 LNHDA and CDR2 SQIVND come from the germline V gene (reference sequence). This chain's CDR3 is CASSFQGRDGYTF. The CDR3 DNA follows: TGTGCCAGTAGTTTCCAGGGGAGAGACGGCTACACCTTC.

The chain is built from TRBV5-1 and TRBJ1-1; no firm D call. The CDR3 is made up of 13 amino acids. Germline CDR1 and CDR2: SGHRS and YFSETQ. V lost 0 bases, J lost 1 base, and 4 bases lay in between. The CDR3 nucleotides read TGCGCCAGCAGCTTGGAACAGAACACTGAAGCTTTCTTT. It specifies CASSLEQNTEAFF. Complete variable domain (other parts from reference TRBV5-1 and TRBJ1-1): KAGVTQTPRYLIKTRGQQVTLSCSPISGHRSVSWYQQTPGQGLQFLFEYFSETQRNKGNFPGRFSGRQFSNSRSEMNVSTLELGDSALYLCASSLEQNTEAFFGQGTRLTVV.

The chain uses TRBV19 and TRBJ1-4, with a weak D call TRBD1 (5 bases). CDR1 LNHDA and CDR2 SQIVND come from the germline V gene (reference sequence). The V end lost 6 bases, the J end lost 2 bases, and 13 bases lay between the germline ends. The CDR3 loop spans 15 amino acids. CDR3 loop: CASRGKGKTNEKLFF. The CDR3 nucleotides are TGTGCCAGTAGGGGAAAGGGGAAGACTAATGAAAAACTGTTTTTT.

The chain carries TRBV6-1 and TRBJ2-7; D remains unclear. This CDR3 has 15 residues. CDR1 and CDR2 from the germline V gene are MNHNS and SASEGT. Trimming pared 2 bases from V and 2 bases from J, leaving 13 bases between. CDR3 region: CASSERGETTYEQYF. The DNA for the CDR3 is TGTGCCAGCAGTGAAAGAGGTGAGACGACCTACGAGCAGTACTTC.

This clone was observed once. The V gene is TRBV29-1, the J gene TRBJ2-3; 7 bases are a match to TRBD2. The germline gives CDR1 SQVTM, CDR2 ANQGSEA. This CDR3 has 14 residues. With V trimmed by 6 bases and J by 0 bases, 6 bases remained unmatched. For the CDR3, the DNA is TGCAGCGTGGGGACTATGGCTAGCACAGATACGCAGTATTTT. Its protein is CSVGTMASTDTQYF.

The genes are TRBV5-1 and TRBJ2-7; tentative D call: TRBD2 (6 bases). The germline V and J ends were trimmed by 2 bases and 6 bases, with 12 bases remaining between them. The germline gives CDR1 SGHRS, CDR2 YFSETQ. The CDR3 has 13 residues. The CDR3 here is CASSLGGGLEQYF. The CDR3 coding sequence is TGCGCCAGCAGCTTAGGTGGAGGGCTCGAGCAGTACTTC.

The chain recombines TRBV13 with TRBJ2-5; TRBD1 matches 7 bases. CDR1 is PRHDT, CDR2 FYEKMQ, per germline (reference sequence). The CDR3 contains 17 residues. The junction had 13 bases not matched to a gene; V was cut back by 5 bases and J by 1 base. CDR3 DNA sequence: TGTGCCAGCAGCGCCTTGCACGGACAGGCCGGCCAAGAGACCCAGTACTTC. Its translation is CASSALHGQAGQETQYF.

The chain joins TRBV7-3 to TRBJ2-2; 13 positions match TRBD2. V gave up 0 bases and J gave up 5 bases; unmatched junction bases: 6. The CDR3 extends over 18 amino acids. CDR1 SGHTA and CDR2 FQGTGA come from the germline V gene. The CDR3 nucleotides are TGTGCCAGCAGCTTAACGGGACTAGCGGGATTAAGGACCGGGGAGCTGTTTTTT. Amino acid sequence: CASSLTGLAGLRTGELFF.

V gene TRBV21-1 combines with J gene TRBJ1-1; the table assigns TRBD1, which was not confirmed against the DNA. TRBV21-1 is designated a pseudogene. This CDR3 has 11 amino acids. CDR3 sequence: CARIGDTEAFF. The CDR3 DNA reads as TGTGCCAGGATAGGGGACACTGAAGCTTTCTTT.

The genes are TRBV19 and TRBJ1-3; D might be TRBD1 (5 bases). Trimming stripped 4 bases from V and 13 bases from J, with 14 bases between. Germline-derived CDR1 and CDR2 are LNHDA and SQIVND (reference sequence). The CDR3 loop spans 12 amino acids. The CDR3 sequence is CASSTTAGAIYF. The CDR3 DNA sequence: TGTGCCAGTAGTACGACAGCTGGTGCTATATATTTT.

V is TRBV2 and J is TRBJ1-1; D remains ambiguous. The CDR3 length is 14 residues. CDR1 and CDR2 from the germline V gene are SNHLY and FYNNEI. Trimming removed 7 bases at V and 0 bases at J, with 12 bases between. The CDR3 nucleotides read TGTGCCAGCACCCCAAGCCTTTTGAACACTGAAGCTTTCTTT. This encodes CASTPSLLNTEAFF.